These T cell receptor beta chains were read from a single sample in a study of cytomegalovirus exposure and HLA in healthy donors. Sequenced by immunoSEQ multiplex PCR; TCRdb stores in-frame clones only, minus some. The table lists 150,000 or so clones, approximately 85% of them singletons. The sequenced sample consisted of PBMCs. The receptors were sampled from a woman aged 18-29 years in good health and CMV-seronegative. Each CDR3 is given with its conserved first and last residue. Fields, in order: clone size, D gene, V gene, J gene, CDR3 DNA, CDR3 protein. The D gene is left open where the match is weak. Clone size appears in some rows only: once, few, many, or a class for an expanded clone.

>-|TRBD1|TRBV9|TRBJ1-1
TGTGCCAGCAGCGTTTTTACAGGGGGGGACACTGAAGCTTTCTTT
CASSVFTGGDTEAFF
>once|-|TRBV9|TRBJ1-3
TGTGCCAGCAGCGTAGACCCCACAGGGTGCCAGTATTTT
CASSVDPTGCQYF
>once|TRBD1|TRBV7-9|TRBJ1-1
TGTGCCAGCAGCCATGAACAGGGGGCGAACACTGAAGCTTTCTTT
CASSHEQGANTEAFF
>-|TRBD2|TRBV27|TRBJ2-7
TGTGCCAGCAGTTTATCTGGACTAGCGGGAGATTACGAGCAGTACTTC
CASSLSGLAGDYEQYF
>-|TRBD1|TRBV5-1|TRBJ2-7
TGCGCCAGCAAAAGGACAGGGGGTGTCCACGAGCAGTACTTC
CASKRTGGVHEQYF
>-|-|TRBV6-6|TRBJ2-1
TGTGCCAGCAGTTACGATGGGACTCGCAATGAGCAGTTCTTC
CASSYDGTRNEQFF
>-|-|TRBV2|TRBJ1-2
TGTGCCAGCAGTGAAGACGGACAGAACTATGGCTACACCTTC
CASSEDGQNYGYTF
>-|-|TRBV6-1|TRBJ2-7
TGTGCCAGCAGCAAATCGGGACTTTCGACCTACGAGCAGTACTTC
CASSKSGLSTYEQYF
>-|-|TRBV30|TRBJ1-2
TGTGCCCGCCGGGGTGGCAATGGCTACACCTTC
CARRGGNGYTF
>-|TRBD2|TRBV4-3|TRBJ2-2
TGCGCCAGCAGCCAACTCCGCGGGGGGGGTGACACCGGGGAGCTGTTTTTT
CASSQLRGGGDTGELFF
>-|TRBD1|TRBV4-2|TRBJ1-1
TGTGCCAGCAGCCTGTTGCGGACAGGGAACACTGAAGCTTTCTTT
CASSLLRTGNTEAFF
>few|-|TRBV5-1|TRBJ2-7
-
CASSLVGQGSYF
>-|TRBD2|TRBV7-9|TRBJ2-7
TGTGCCAGCAGCTTATCAAGCGGGGCCTCCTACGAGCAGTACTTC
CASSLSSGASYEQYF
>-|-|TRBV12-5|TRBJ2-6
TGTGCTAGTGGTTTGGTACGTGAGGGCCCCGGGGCCAACGTCCTGACTTTC
CASGLVREGPGANVLTF
>-|-|TRBV9|TRBJ2-7
TGTGCCAGCAGCGTAGGATTCCGGGGGACCTACGAGCAGTACTTC
CASSVGFRGTYEQYF
>-|-|TRBV6-1|TRBJ1-5
TGTGCCAGCAGTGAAGCCTCCCGGGACACTAATCAGCCCCAGCATTTT
CASSEASRDTNQPQHF
>-|-|TRBV6-4|TRBJ2-3
TGTGCCAGCAGTGACTCTGGGACTAGCACAGATACGCAGTATTTT
CASSDSGTSTDTQYF